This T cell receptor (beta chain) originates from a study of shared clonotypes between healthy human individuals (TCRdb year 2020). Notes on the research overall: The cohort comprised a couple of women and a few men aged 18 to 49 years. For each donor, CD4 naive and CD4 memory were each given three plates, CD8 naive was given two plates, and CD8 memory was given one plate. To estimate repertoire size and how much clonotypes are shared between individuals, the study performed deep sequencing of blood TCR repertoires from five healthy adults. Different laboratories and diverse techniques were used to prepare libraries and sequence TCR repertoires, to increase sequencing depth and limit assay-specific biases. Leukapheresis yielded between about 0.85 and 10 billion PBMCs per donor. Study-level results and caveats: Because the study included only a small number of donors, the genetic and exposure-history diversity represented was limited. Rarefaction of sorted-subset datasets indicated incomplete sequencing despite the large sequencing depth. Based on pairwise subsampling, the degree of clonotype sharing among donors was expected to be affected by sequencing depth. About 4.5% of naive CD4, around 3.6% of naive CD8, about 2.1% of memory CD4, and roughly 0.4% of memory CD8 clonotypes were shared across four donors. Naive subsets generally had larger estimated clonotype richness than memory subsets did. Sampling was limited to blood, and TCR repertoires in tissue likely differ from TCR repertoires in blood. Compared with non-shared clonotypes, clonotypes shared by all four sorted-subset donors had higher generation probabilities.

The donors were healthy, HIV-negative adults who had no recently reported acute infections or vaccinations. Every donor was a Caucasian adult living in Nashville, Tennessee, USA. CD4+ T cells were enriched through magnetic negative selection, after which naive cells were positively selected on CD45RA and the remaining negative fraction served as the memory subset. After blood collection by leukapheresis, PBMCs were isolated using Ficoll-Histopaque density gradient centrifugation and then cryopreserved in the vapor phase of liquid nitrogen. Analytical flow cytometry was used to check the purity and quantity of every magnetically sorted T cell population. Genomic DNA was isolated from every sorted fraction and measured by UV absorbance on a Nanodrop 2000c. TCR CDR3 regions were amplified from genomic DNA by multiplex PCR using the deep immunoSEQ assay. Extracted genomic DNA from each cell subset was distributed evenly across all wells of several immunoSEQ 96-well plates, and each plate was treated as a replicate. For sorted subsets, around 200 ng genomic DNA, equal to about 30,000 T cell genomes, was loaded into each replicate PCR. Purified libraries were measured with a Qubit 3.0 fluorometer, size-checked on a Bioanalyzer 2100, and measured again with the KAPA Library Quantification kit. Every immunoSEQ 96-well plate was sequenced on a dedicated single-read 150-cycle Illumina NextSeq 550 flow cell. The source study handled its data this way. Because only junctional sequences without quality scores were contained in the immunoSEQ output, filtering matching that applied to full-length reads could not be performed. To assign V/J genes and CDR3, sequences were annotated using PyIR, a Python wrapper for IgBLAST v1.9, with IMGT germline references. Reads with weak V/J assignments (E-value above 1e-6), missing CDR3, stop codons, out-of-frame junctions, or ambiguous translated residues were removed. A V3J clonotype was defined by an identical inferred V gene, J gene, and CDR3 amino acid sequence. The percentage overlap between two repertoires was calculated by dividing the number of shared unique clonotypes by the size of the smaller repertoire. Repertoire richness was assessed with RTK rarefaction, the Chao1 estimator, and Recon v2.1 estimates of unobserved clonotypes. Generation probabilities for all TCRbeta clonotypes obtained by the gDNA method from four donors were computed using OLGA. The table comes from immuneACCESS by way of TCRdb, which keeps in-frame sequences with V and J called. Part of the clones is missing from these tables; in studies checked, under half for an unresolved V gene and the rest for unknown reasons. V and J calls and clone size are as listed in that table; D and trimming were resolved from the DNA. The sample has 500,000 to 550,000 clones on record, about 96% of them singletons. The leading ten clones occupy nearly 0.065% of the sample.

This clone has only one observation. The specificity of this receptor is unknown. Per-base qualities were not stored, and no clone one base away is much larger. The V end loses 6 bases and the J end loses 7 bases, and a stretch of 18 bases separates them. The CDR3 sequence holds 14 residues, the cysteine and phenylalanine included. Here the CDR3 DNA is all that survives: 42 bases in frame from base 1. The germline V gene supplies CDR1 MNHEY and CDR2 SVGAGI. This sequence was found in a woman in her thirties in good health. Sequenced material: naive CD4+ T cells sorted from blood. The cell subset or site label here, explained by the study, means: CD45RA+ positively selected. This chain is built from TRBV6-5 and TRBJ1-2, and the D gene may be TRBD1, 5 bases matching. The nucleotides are TGTGCCAGCAGCTTGACGGGGGGTGTTGGTGGCTACACCTTC. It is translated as CASSLTGGVGGYTF.